Below, 25 T cell receptor beta chains from the same sample are listed, as sequenced in a study of blood T cells in healthy people across ages. It was with a sample-barcoded 5' primer and a J-beta primer mix that a second PCR of about 6 to 12 cycles was run. In TCRdb, the 5' RACE reads were re-called with MiXCR into one record per CDR3 protein. Of approximately 810,000 distinct CDR3 sequences listed, around 28% were seen once; the top ten hold 15% to 20%. The sequencing sample was made of blood. These receptors all stem from a woman of 80 years or more in good health.

This clonotype was recorded at least ten times. The CDR3 coding sequence is TGTGCCAGCAGTCTCCGACAGGGCCCCTACAATGAGCAGTTCTTC. This codes for CASSLRQGPYNEQFF. The chain is built from TRBV6-6 and TRBJ2-1; 7 nucleotides line up with TRBD1. Germline CDR1 is MNHNY and CDR2 is SVGAGI (reference sequence). V lost 5 bases to trimming and J lost 2 bases; unmatched junction nucleotides: 6. CDR3 size: 15 residues.

The chain combines TRBV27 with TRBJ1-5; D possibly corresponds to TRBD1 (5 bases). Germline loops: CDR1 MNHEY, CDR2 SMNVEV (reference sequence). The CDR3 covers 15 residues. V was trimmed by 4 bases and J by 1 base, leaving 11 bases between them. CDR3 coding DNA: TGTGCCAGCAGTTCATGGGACGACAGCAATCAGCCCCAGCATTTT. This sequence encodes CASSSWDDSNQPQHF.

This clonotype has a count of ten or more. V is TRBV10-3 and J is TRBJ1-2, with a possible D match to TRBD1 (6 bases). This CDR3 spans 13 amino acids. CDR1 ENHRY and CDR2 SYGVKD come from the germline V gene. Trimming stripped 2 bases from V and 6 bases from J, with 10 bases between. As DNA, the CDR3 is TGTGCCATCAGTGAGACAGGGAGGGATGGCTACACCTTC. Residues: CAISETGRDGYTF.

There are a few counts of this clonotype. This may arise from a read error, as a much more abundant clone is one base away. This chain uses TRBV29-1 with TRBJ2-1, with D perhaps assigned TRBD1 or TRBD2 (5 bases each). Germline values: CDR1 SQVTM, CDR2 ANQGSEA. Trimming pared 4 bases from V and 7 bases from J, leaving 14 bases between. CDR3 length: 13 amino acids. CDR3 protein: CSVGHWGGNEQFF. CDR3 DNA: TGCAGCGTTGGTCATTGGGGCGGGAATGAGCAGTTCTTC.

This clonotype was seen many times. CDR3 sequence: CASSVAAGGPGEQFF. DNA for the CDR3: TGTGCCAGCAGCGTAGCAGCGGGGGGGCCCGGTGAGCAGTTCTTC. The J gene is TRBJ2-1, the V gene TRBV9; 10 nucleotides line up with TRBD2. This CDR3 has 15 amino acids. The V segment lost 0 bases and the J segment 9 bases; nucleotides outside the gene matches: 6. CDR1 and CDR2 (germline): SGDLS, YYNGEE.

This clonotype was recorded many times. V gene TRBV9 combines with J gene TRBJ1-2; tentative D call: TRBD1 (6 bases). V lost 1 base to trimming and J lost 6 bases, with 13 bases between them. Germline values: CDR1 SGDLS, CDR2 YYNGEE. The CDR3 covers 14 residues. CDR3 bases: TGTGCCAGCAGCGTATCGCGGGGGCTGGATGGCTACACCTTC. Its protein is CASSVSRGLDGYTF.

The chain joins TRBV5-1 to TRBJ2-6, with TRBD1 identical over 8 bases. Germline loops: CDR1 SGHRS, CDR2 YFSETQ. CDR3 size: 18 residues. The V and J ends lost 1 base and 1 base, in that order; junction bases with no gene match: 7. The CDR3: CASSLMGTGNSGANVLTF. The CDR3 region has the DNA TGCGCCAGCAGCTTGATGGGGACAGGAAATTCTGGGGCCAACGTCCTGACTTTC.

This clonotype was found many times. The chain couples TRBV20-1 to TRBJ1-2, with 7 bases fitting TRBD1. The CDR3 loop spans 12 amino acids. Germline V gene lookup returns CDR1 DFQATT and CDR2 SNEGSKA (reference sequence). The ends lost 6 bases at V and 8 bases at J; junction bases unmatched: 9. The CDR3 coding sequence is TGCAGTGCCCAAAACCAGGGGGACGGCTACACCTTC. Translated: CSAQNQGDGYTF.

V and J are TRBV7-2 and TRBJ2-3; tentatively, D is TRBD1 (6 bases). CDR1 is SGHTA, CDR2 FQGNSA, per germline. Trimming removed 7 bases from V and 4 bases from J, with 12 bases in between. The CDR3 totals 13 residues. The CDR3 region has the DNA TGTGCCAGCACCCGACAGGCATCAGATACGCAGTATTTT. Protein sequence: CASTRQASDTQYF. Together with reference TRBV7-2 and TRBJ2-3, the CDR3 gives the full variable domain: GAGVSQSPSNKVTEKGKDVELRCDPISGHTALYWYRQSLGQGLEFLIYFQGNSAPDKSGLPSDRFSAERTGGSVSTLTIQRTQQEDSAVYLCASTRQASDTQYFGPGTRLTVL.

This clonotype appeared many times. The V gene is TRBV11-2, the J gene TRBJ2-3, with 7 bases that match TRBD2. The germline CDR1 and CDR2 sequences are SGHAT and FQNNGV. J was trimmed by 7 bases and V by 5 bases; bases with no gene match: 9. The CDR3 runs 14 residues. The CDR3 region is CASSAPTSPYTQYF. Written as DNA, the CDR3 is TGTGCCAGCAGCGCCCCGACTAGCCCCTATACGCAGTATTTT. Based on the CDR3 plus reference TRBV11-2 and TRBJ2-3, the full variable domain is EAGVAQSPRYKIIEKRQSVAFWCNPISGHATLYWYQQILGQGPKLLIQFQNNGVVDDSQLPKDRFSAERLKGVDSTLKIQPAKLEDSAVYLCASSAPTSPYTQYFGPGTRLTVL.

Worth noting for this clonotype: Germline and junction disagree at one end, which may indicate a read error. The V and J genes are TRBV28 and TRBJ1-4; TRBD1 matches at 8 bases. The germline V gene encodes CDR1 MDHEN and CDR2 SYDVKM. This CDR3 has 14 residues. The CDR3 region is CASSSGTGIEKRFF. The CDR3 region has the DNA TGTGCCAGCAGTTCTGGGACAGGCATTGAAAAACGGTTTTTT.

The rearrangement joins TRBV5-1 to TRBJ2-5; 8 bases fit TRBD1. V trimming: 3 bases; J trimming: 4 bases; junction bases outside the gene matches: 8. This CDR3 is built from 15 residues. CDR1 is SGHRS and CDR2 is YFSETQ in the germline V gene. The CDR3 coding sequence is TGCGCCAGCAGCTCCGGCAGGGGGCGAGGAGAGACCCAGTACTTC. It is translated as CASSSGRGRGETQYF. Filled out from reference TRBV5-1 and TRBJ2-5, the complete variable domain reads KAGVTQTPRYLIKTRGQQVTLSCSPISGHRSVSWYQQTPGQGLQFLFEYFSETQRNKGNFPGRFSGRQFSNSRSEMNVSTLELGDSALYLCASSSGRGRGETQYFGPGTRLLVL.

This clonotype appeared a few times. The chain uses TRBV30 and TRBJ1-6; D remains ambiguous. The CDR3 is 15 residues long. The germline V and J ends were trimmed by 0 bases and 6 bases, with 12 bases remaining between them. Germline CDR1 and CDR2: GTSNPN and SVGIG (reference sequence). The CDR3 nucleotides are TGTGCCTGGAGTGTACCCGGGGTCCTTAATTCACCCCTCCACTTT. Protein sequence: CAWSVPGVLNSPLHF.

This clonotype has a count of ten or more. The chain links TRBV6-6 to TRBJ1-2; 10 positions agree with TRBD1. The germline V gene encodes CDR1 MNHNY and CDR2 SVGAGI (reference sequence). The CDR3 runs to 15 residues. V lost 2 bases to trimming and J lost 4 bases; unmatched junction nucleotides: 4. Here the CDR3 DNA reads TGTGCCAGCAGTTACGCGACAGGGGGCCCCTATGGCTACACCTTC. Its protein product is CASSYATGGPYGYTF.

This clonotype was counted at least ten times. The chain joins TRBV6-5 to TRBJ1-6; TRBD1 agrees at 7 bases. CDR3 length: 15 residues. CDR1 is MNHEY and CDR2 is SVGAGI in the germline V gene. Trimming took 2 bases from V and 3 from J; bases not matched to a gene: 1. CDR3: CASSYGTDYNSPLHF. Here the CDR3 DNA reads TGTGCCAGCAGTTACGGGACAGACTATAATTCACCCCTCCACTTT.

This clonotype showed up many times. CDR3 bases: TGTGCCAGCAGTTTGGGGCCCTACAATGAGCAGTTCTTC. Its translation is CASSLGPYNEQFF. The V gene is TRBV6-5, the J gene TRBJ2-1; a weak D match, TRBD1 (5 bases). The CDR3 contains 13 residues. With 4 bases removed from V and 2 bases from J, the gap between germline ends came to 6 bases. Germline values: CDR1 MNHEY, CDR2 SVGAGI.

V and J are TRBV29-1 and TRBJ2-6, with 8 bases matching TRBD1. The V and J ends lost 4 bases and 0 bases, in that order; junction bases with no gene match: 8. The CDR3 loop spans 17 amino acids. CDR1 and CDR2 (germline): SQVTM, ANQGSEA. The CDR3 here is CSVAMGTGVSGANVLTF. The CDR3 bases are TGCAGCGTTGCCATGGGGACAGGCGTCTCTGGGGCCAACGTCCTGACTTTC.

This clonotype appeared a single time. CDR3 protein: CASSERGRGPEQFF. The DNA for the CDR3 is TGCGCCAGCAGTGAGAGGGGCAGGGGTCCGGAGCAGTTCTTC. The chain joins TRBV10-1 to TRBJ2-1, with D perhaps TRBD1 (6 bases). The CDR3 loop spans 14 amino acids. Germline V CDR1 and CDR2: WNHNN, SYGVQD (reference sequence). The V end lost 2 bases, the J end lost 10 bases, and 15 bases lay between the germline ends.

The V gene is TRBV28, the J gene TRBJ2-3; D is unclear. CDR1 and CDR2 from the germline V gene are MDHEN and SYDVKM. The CDR3 is made up of 12 amino acids. Trimming removed 7 bases at V and 6 bases at J, with 11 bases between. The CDR3 DNA reads TGTGCCAGCACCGCTGGATTGGATACGCAGTATTTT. Its translation is CASTAGLDTQYF.

This clonotype has only a few counts. A clone one base away is much larger, so this may be a read error. The gene calls are TRBV20-1 and TRBJ1-2; 8 positions match TRBD1. Germline loops: CDR1 DFQATT, CDR2 SNEGSKA (reference sequence). This CDR3 has 12 amino acids. CDR3 coding DNA: TGCAGTGCTGGAGACGACAGGGGCCGGTACACCTTC. Protein: CSAGDDRGRYTF.

As regards this clonotype: With a much larger clone just one base away, this may be a read error. The rearrangement links TRBV20-1 to TRBJ2-7; 7 nucleotides agree with TRBD2. CDR1 and CDR2 (germline): DFQATT, SNEGSKA (reference sequence). The CDR3 covers 18 residues. Germline trimming cut 8 bases from V and 1 base from J; bases unmatched to any gene: 23. CDR3 sequence reads: CSTNTILLGLAASYEQYF. The CDR3 DNA reads as TGCAGTACTAATACTATACTCTTAGGTCTAGCGGCTTCCTACGAGCAGTACTTC.

This clonotype was detected a few times. The chain employs TRBV11-3 and TRBJ2-3; 7 bases are shared with TRBD1. In germline, CDR1 is SGHNT, CDR2 YENEEA. J was trimmed by 0 bases and V by 4 bases; bases with no gene match: 7. The CDR3 is 16 residues long. The CDR3 spells CASSSGTASSTDTQYF. The CDR3 DNA follows: TGTGCCAGCAGCTCCGGGACAGCCTCTAGCACAGATACGCAGTATTTT.

The sample holds one count of this clonotype. The CDR3 does not end in the conserved phenylalanine or tryptophan, so this is likely a read error. This chain uses TRBV12-3 or TRBV12-4 with TRBJ1-5; D is ambiguous. Trimming cost V 2 bases and J 0 bases, with 8 bases left between them. The CDR3 is made up of 15 amino acids. CDR3 sequence reads: CASSLRAASNQPQHY. CDR3 DNA: TGTGCCAGCAGTTTAAGGGCGGCTAGCAATCAGCCCCAGCATTAT.

This clonotype appeared a few times. The rearrangement uses TRBV2 and TRBJ1-1; D is unresolved. V lost 7 bases to trimming and J lost 0 bases, with 9 bases between them. The CDR3 contains 13 residues. Germline-derived CDR1 and CDR2 are SNHLY and FYNNEI. The CDR3 nucleotides read TGTGCCAGCAAGGACTTCATGAACACTGAAGCTTTCTTT. It yields the protein CASKDFMNTEAFF.

This clonotype was counted between two and nine times. V is TRBV11-2 and J is TRBJ2-3, with 13 positions matching TRBD2. The CDR3 is 17 amino acids. V shed 5 bases and J 1 base; nucleotides not matched to a gene: 6. The germline V gene has CDR1 SGHAT and CDR2 FQNNGV. CDR3 coding DNA: TGTGCCAGCAGCAAGGGACTAGCGGGGACCCGCACAGATACGCAGTATTTT. Translating gives CASSKGLAGTRTDTQYF. Full variable domain (remainder filled in from reference TRBV11-2 and TRBJ2-3): EAGVAQSPRYKIIEKRQSVAFWCNPISGHATLYWYQQILGQGPKLLIQFQNNGVVDDSQLPKDRFSAERLKGVDSTLKIQPAKLEDSAVYLCASSKGLAGTRTDTQYFGPGTRLTVL.